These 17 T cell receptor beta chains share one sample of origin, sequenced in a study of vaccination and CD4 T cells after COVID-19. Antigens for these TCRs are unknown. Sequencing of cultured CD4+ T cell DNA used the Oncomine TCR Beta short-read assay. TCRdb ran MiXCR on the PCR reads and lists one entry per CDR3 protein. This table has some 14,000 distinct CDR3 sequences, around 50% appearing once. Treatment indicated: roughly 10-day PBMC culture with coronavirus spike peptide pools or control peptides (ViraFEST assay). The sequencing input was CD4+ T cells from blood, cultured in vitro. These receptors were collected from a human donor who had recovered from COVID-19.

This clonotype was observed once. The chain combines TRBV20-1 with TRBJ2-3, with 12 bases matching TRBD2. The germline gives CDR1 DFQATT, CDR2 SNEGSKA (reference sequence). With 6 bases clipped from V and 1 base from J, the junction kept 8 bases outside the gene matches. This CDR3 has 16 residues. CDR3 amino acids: CSARGTSGLGTDTQYF. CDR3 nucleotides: TGCAGTGCCCGTGGGACTAGCGGGCTGGGCACAGATACGCAGTATTTT.

The CDR3 loop is CASSFLAGFSYEQYF. CDR3 DNA: TGTGCCAGCAGCTTCCTAGCGGGATTCTCCTACGAGCAGTACTTC. The chain links TRBV7-8 to TRBJ2-7, with TRBD2 matching 9 bases. The germline V gene encodes CDR1 SGHVS and CDR2 FQNEAQ. This CDR3 comprises 15 residues. After removal of 3 bases from V and 0 bases from J, the junction contained 3 bases not matched to a gene. Combining the CDR3 with reference TRBV7-8 and TRBJ2-7 gives the whole variable domain GAGVSQSPRYKVAKRGQDVALRCDPISGHVSLFWYQQALGQGPEFLTYFQNEAQLDKSGLPSDRFFAERPEGSVSTLKIQRTQQEDSAVYLCASSFLAGFSYEQYFGPGTRLTVT.

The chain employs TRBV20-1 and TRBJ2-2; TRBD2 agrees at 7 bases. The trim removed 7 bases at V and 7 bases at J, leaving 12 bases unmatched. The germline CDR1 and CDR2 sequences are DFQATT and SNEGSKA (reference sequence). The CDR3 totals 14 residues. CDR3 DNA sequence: TGCAGTGTTAGGCGGGAGTTGATTCGCGGGGAGCTGTTTTTT. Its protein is CSVRRELIRGELFF.

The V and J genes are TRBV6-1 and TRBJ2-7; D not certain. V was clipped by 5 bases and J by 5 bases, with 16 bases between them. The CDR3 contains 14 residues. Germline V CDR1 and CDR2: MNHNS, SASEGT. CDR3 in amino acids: CASSPPRNSNEQYF. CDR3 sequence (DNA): TGTGCCAGCAGTCCACCTCGGAATAGCAACGAGCAGTACTTC.

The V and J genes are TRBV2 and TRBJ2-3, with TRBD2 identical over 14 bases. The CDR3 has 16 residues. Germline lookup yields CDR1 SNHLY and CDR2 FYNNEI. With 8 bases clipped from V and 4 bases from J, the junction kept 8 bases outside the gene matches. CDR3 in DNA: TGTGCCAGCGGACCGGGACTAGCGGGAGCGGCAGATACGCAGTATTTT. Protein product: CASGPGLAGAADTQYF.

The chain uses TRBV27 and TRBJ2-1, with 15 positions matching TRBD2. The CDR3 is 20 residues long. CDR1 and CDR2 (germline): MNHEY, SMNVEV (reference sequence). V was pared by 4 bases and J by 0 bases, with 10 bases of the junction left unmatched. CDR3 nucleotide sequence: TGTGCCAGCAGTTCACGCCCGGGACTAGCGGGAGGACGCTCCTACAATGAGCAGTTCTTC. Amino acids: CASSSRPGLAGGRSYNEQFF.

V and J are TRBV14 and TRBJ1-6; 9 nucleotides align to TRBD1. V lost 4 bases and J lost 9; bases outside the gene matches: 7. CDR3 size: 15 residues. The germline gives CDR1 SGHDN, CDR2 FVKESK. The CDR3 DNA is TGTGCCAGCAGCCCGCAACAGGGGGCTAGTTCACCCCTCCACTTT. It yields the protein CASSPQQGASSPLHF.

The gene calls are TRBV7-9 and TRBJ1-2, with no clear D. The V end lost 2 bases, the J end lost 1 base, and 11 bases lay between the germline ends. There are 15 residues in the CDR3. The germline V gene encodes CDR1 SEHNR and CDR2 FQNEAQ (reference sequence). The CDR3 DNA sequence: TGTGCCAGCAGCTTACACCGGACCAATAACTATGGCTACACCTTC. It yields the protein CASSLHRTNNYGYTF.

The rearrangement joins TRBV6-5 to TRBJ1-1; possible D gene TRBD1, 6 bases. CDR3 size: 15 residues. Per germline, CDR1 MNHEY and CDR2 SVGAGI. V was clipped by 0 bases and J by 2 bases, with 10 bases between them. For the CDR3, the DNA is TGTGCCAGCAGTTACTCCCGGGGGCGTAACACTGAAGCTTTCTTT. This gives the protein CASSYSRGRNTEAFF.

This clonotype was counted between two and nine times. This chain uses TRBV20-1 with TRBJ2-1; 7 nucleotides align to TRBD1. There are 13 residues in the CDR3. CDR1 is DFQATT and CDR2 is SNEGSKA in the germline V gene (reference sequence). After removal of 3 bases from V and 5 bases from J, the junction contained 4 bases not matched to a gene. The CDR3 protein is CSARTGSHNEQFF. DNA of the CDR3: TGCAGTGCTAGGACAGGGAGTCACAATGAGCAGTTCTTC.

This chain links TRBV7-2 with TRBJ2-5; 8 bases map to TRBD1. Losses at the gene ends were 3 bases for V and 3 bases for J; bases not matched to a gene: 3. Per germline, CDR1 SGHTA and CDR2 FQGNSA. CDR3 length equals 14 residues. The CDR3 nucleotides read TGTGCCAGCAGCTTTTCAGGGGGCGAAGAGACCCAGTACTTC. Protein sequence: CASSFSGGEETQYF.

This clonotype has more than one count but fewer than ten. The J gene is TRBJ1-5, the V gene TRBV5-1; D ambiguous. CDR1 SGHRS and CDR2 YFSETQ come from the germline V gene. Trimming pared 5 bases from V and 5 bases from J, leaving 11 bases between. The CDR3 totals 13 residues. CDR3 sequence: CASRTSEHQPQHF. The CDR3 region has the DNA TGCGCCAGCAGAACATCGGAACATCAGCCCCAGCATTTT.

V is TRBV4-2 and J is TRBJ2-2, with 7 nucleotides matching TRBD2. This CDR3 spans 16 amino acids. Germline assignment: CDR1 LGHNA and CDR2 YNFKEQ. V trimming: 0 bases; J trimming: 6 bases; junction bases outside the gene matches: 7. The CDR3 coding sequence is TGTGCCAGCAGCCAAGATCTGCAGGGAGGGGCCGGGGAGCTGTTTTTT. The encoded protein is CASSQDLQGGAGELFF.

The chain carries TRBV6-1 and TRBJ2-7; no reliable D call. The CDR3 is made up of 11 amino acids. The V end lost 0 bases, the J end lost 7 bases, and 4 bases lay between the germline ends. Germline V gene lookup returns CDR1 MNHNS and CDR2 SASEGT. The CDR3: CASSEAREQYF. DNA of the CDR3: TGTGCCAGCAGTGAAGCGCGTGAGCAGTACTTC.

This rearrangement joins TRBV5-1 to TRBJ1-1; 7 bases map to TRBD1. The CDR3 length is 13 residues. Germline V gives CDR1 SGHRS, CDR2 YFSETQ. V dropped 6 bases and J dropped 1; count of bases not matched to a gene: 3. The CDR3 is CASNQGENTEAFF. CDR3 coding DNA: TGCGCCAGCAACCAGGGGGAGAACACTGAAGCTTTCTTT. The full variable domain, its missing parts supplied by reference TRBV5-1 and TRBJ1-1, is KAGVTQTPRYLIKTRGQQVTLSCSPISGHRSVSWYQQTPGQGLQFLFEYFSETQRNKGNFPGRFSGRQFSNSRSEMNVSTLELGDSALYLCASNQGENTEAFFGQGTRLTVV.

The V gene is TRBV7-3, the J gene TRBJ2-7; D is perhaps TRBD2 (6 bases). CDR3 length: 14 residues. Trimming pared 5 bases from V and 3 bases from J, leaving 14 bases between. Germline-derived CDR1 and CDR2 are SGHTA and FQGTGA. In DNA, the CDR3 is TGTGCCAGCAGCCTAGGGGCGGGAAACTACGAGCAGTACTTC. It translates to CASSLGAGNYEQYF.

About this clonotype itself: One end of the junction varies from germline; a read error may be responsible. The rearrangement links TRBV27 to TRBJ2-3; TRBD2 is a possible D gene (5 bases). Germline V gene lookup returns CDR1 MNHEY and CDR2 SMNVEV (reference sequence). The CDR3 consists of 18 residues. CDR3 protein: CASSRFKGLGAVHYTQYF. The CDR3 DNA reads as TGTGCCAGCAGTAGATTCAAAGGACTTGGCGCGGTCCACTATACACAGTATTTT.